The rows below give T cell receptor beta chains drawn from one sample of a study of neurological immune-mediated disorders. TCRdb reanalysed the 5' RACE reads using MiXCR and keeps one entry per CDR3 protein. The repertoire has 95,000 or so distinct CDR3 sequences, 3% to 4.5% of them found once; the top ten carry around 6%. Material for sequencing was PBMCs. Receptors were obtained from a woman aged 18 to 35 with multiple sclerosis. Each CDR3 is given with its conserved first and last residue. D genes are given only for firm matches. Sizes are listed as once, few, many, or a class for an expanded clone.

>TRBV20-1|-|many|TRBJ1-1
TGCAGTGCCCGACAGTATTACACTGAAGCTTTCTTT
CSARQYYTEAFF
>TRBV7-6|-|many|TRBJ2-3
TGTGCCAGCAGCCCTGCGGGACAGAGCACAGATACGCAGTATTTT
CASSPAGQSTDTQYF
>TRBV20-1|TRBD2|many|TRBJ2-2
TGCAGTGCTAGTAGTCCCGGGAGGAACGCCGGGGAGCTGTTTTTT
CSASSPGRNAGELFF
>TRBV20-1|TRBD2|many|TRBJ2-3
TGCAGTGCTAAAAGCGGGGGGGCCGCAGATACGCAGTATTTT
CSAKSGGAADTQYF
>TRBV7-3|-|many|TRBJ1-1
TGTGCCAGCAGCCCTCACGCGGCCACTGAAGCTTTCTTT
CASSPHAATEAFF
>TRBV5-1|TRBD2|many|TRBJ2-2
TGCGCCAGCAGCTTAGATCCAGCGGGGGGCACCGGGGAGCTGTTTTTT
CASSLDPAGGTGELFF
>TRBV18|-|many|TRBJ1-1
TGTGCCAGCTCACCACAGGGACTAGCGACTGAAGCTTTCTTT
CASSPQGLATEAFF
>TRBV7-9|-|many|TRBJ2-3
TGTGCCAGCAGCTTAAGGCTCGCCGCGGATACGCAGTATTTT
CASSLRLAADTQYF
>TRBV11-2|-|many|TRBJ1-4
TGTGCCAGCAGCACCGAAGGGCGGCTTAAACTTTTT
CASSTEGRLKLF
>TRBV7-2|TRBD1|many|TRBJ1-2
TGTGCCAGCAGCCTGGACAGGGGGAACTATGGCTACACCTTC
CASSLDRGNYGYTF